Below are 21 T cell receptor beta chains sequenced from a single sample in a study of T cells in Graves' hyperthyroidism and ophthalmopathy. The investigators amplified TCR beta CDR3 regions from RNA transcripts. First-round RT-PCR targeting the TCR CDR3 was performed with the HTBI primer set. TCRdb ran MiXCR on the multiplex PCR reads and lists one entry per CDR3 protein. Among fewer than 400,000 distinct CDR3 sequences, approximately 16% were seen once, and the ten largest hold around 33%. The source material was blood. The receptor source for this set is a man aged 25-40 years with Graves' hyperthyroidism.

This chain joins TRBV2 and TRBJ2-3; 10 nucleotides align to TRBD2. Germline CDR1 and CDR2: SNHLY and FYNNEI. This CDR3 has 18 residues. J gave up 4 bases and V 8 bases, and 18 bases lay outside the gene matches. The CDR3 reads CASLKRASGSLGPDTQYF. The CDR3 DNA reads TGTGCCAGCCTTAAGAGGGCTAGCGGGAGTTTAGGGCCAGATACGCAGTATTTT.

V gene TRBV14 combines with J gene TRBJ2-3; D is uncertain. Trimming removed 0 bases from V and 2 bases from J, with 18 bases in between. This CDR3 has 18 amino acids. In germline, CDR1 is SGHDN, CDR2 FVKESK. The CDR3 reads CASSQDWTVDSSTDTQYF. For the CDR3, the DNA is TGTGCCAGCAGCCAAGATTGGACGGTAGACTCTTCCACAGATACGCAGTATTTT. The complete variable domain, with remaining parts taken from reference TRBV14 and TRBJ2-3, reads EAGVTQFPSHSVIEKGQTVTLRCDPISGHDNLYWYRRVMGKEIKFLLHFVKESKQDESGMPNNRFLAERTGGTYSTLKVQPAELEDSGVYFCASSQDWTVDSSTDTQYFGPGTRLTVL.

This clonotype was found a few times. The genes are TRBV9 and TRBJ2-1, with TRBD2 matching over 15 bases. V shed 0 bases and J 9 bases; nucleotides not matched to a gene: 1. Germline V lookup: CDR1 SGDLS, CDR2 YYNGEE. The CDR3 totals 15 residues. The CDR3 region is CASSVEGLAGGEQFF. The CDR3 bases are TGTGCCAGCAGCGTAGAGGGACTAGCGGGAGGTGAGCAGTTCTTC.

The rearrangement joins TRBV2 to TRBJ1-3, with a tentative D call TRBD1 (6 bases). Trimming cost V 7 bases and J 3 bases, with 13 bases left between them. This CDR3 region has 14 residues. Germline V gene data show CDR1 as SNHLY and CDR2 as FYNNEI. CDR3 in DNA: TGTGCCAGCACCACGGGGGCAGGTGGAAACACCATATATTTT. This sequence encodes CASTTGAGGNTIYF.

The chain has TRBV30 and TRBJ1-1; D remains unclear. Trimming shortened V by 0 bases and J by 3 bases, and 8 bases separated the two germline ends. This CDR3 has 13 residues. Germline CDR1 GTSNPN, CDR2 SVGIG (reference sequence). The CDR3 region has the DNA TGTGCCTGGAGTGTACGGAAGGACACTGAAGCTTTCTTT. This codes for CAWSVRKDTEAFF.

The chain carries TRBV5-6 and TRBJ2-1; the D gene is possibly TRBD2 (6 bases). Germline V lookup: CDR1 SGHDT, CDR2 YYEEEE. Trimming left V 0 bases short and J 2 bases short, with 12 bases between. The CDR3 consists of 16 residues. CDR3 protein: CASSLDREWPYNEQFF. The CDR3 DNA reads as TGTGCCAGCAGCTTGGACCGGGAGTGGCCCTACAATGAGCAGTTCTTC. The variable domain in full, with the rest retrieved from reference TRBV5-6 and TRBJ2-1, is DAGVTQSPTHLIKTRGQQVTLRCSPKSGHDTVSWYQQALGQGPQFIFQYYEEEERQRGNFPDRFSGHQFPNYSSELNVNALLLGDSALYLCASSLDREWPYNEQFFGPGTRLTVL.

This clonotype was detected ten times or more. The gene calls are TRBV27 and TRBJ2-7; 11 nucleotides line up with TRBD1. This CDR3 comprises 14 residues. Germline-derived CDR1 and CDR2 are MNHEY and SMNVEV (reference sequence). Trimming at V came to 6 bases and at J to 6 bases, leaving 7 bases not matched to a gene. The CDR3 DNA reads TGTGCCAGCAGAAAATTGGACAGGGGGCCCGAGCAGTACTTC. Amino acids: CASRKLDRGPEQYF.

At least ten counts were recorded for this clonotype. V usage is TRBV24-1 and J usage is TRBJ2-3; D gene unclear. This CDR3 region has 14 residues. Germline V gene lookup returns CDR1 KGHDR and CDR2 SFDVKD. V lost 2 bases, J lost 2 bases, and 7 bases lay in between. DNA of the CDR3: TGTGCCACCAGTGATTGGAAATTCACAGATACGCAGTATTTT. Translation gives CATSDWKFTDTQYF.

The chain joins TRBV7-2 to TRBJ2-2; D call uncertain. Trimming pared 1 base from V and 5 bases from J, leaving 8 bases between. Per the germline V gene, CDR1 is SGHTA and CDR2 is FQGNSA. This CDR3 has 14 residues. Here the CDR3 reads CASSLVSVTGELFF. Here the CDR3 DNA reads TGTGCCAGCAGCTTAGTCTCGGTGACCGGGGAGCTGTTTTTT.

The rearrangement links TRBV5-1 to TRBJ1-4, with D unresolved. CDR1 and CDR2 from the germline V gene are SGHRS and YFSETQ. This CDR3 spans 14 amino acids. Trimming pared 0 bases from V and 12 bases from J, leaving 15 bases between. The CDR3 here is CASSLAEGWGELFF. The CDR3 bases are TGCGCCAGCAGCTTGGCTGAGGGTTGGGGAGAACTGTTTTTT.

There are many counts of this clonotype. The rearrangement uses TRBV20-1 and TRBJ1-1; D unclear. Per germline, CDR1 DFQATT and CDR2 SNEGSKA (reference sequence). Trimming left V 6 bases short and J 3 bases short, with 11 bases between. The CDR3 totals 12 residues. The CDR3 region is CSAKFRDTEAFF. The CDR3 region has the DNA TGCAGTGCGAAGTTTAGGGACACTGAAGCTTTCTTT.

The DNA for the CDR3 is TGTGCCAGTAGTGTCCCTCTGACAGGGCAAAACATTCAGTACTTC. Translation: CASSVPLTGQNIQYF. The rearrangement uses TRBV19 and TRBJ2-4; TRBD1 matches 7 bases. The CDR3 length is 15 residues. CDR1 and CDR2 (germline): LNHDA, SQIVND (reference sequence). Trimming at V came to 5 bases and at J to 5 bases, leaving 9 bases not matched to a gene.

This clonotype was seen repeatedly, ten times or more. The rearrangement links TRBV2 to TRBJ1-1; no reliable D call. This CDR3 has 13 amino acids. Looked up from germline, CDR1 is SNHLY and CDR2 is FYNNEI. V was cut by 6 bases and J by 1 base, with 9 bases left in between. The CDR3 nucleotides read TGTGCCAGCAGCTTAGATCGGAACACTGAAGCTTTCTTT. Translation gives CASSLDRNTEAFF.

This clonotype was seen at least ten times. The chain employs TRBV27 and TRBJ1-2; D unclear. The V gene lost 5 bases and the J gene lost 6 bases, with 10 bases spanning the gap. This CDR3 has 12 amino acids. CDR1 is MNHEY and CDR2 is SMNVEV in the germline V gene (reference sequence). CDR3: CASSPRGDGYTF. The CDR3 bases are TGTGCCAGCAGTCCCCGGGGTGATGGCTACACCTTC.

This clonotype appeared a few times. The V call is TRBV14, the J call TRBJ2-2; D remains unclear. Germline CDR1 reads SGHDN; CDR2 reads FVKESK. Between the trimmed V and J ends, which lost 0 bases and 4 bases, there was a span of 3 bases. This CDR3 comprises 13 residues. CDR3 nucleotides: TGTGCCAGCAGCCAAGACAGCACCGGGGAGCTGTTTTTT. Amino acid sequence: CASSQDSTGELFF.

The CDR3 sequence: CASTYRIYGYTF. DNA for the CDR3: TGTGCCAGCACCTACAGGATATATGGCTACACCTTC. The J gene is TRBJ1-2, the V gene TRBV2; D may be TRBD1 (5 bases). In germline, CDR1 is SNHLY, CDR2 FYNNEI. V was trimmed by 7 bases and J by 5 bases, leaving 11 bases between them. The CDR3 length is 12 residues.

This clonotype was seen repeatedly, ten times or more. This sequence joins TRBV3-1 and TRBJ1-2; D possibly corresponds to TRBD1 (6 bases). Germline values: CDR1 LGHDT, CDR2 YNNKEL (reference sequence). The CDR3 runs to 13 residues. The V end lost 4 bases, the J end lost 8 bases, and 14 bases lay between the germline ends. CDR3 loop: CASSPWDKGGYTF. The CDR3 nucleotides read TGTGCCAGCAGCCCATGGGACAAAGGAGGCTACACCTTC.

V is TRBV29-1 and J is TRBJ2-2; TRBD1 matches at 8 bases. J gave up 7 bases and V 7 bases, and 5 bases lay outside the gene matches. CDR3 length: 12 amino acids. CDR1 is SQVTM, CDR2 ANQGSEA, per germline. The CDR3 coding sequence is TGCAGCGCCCAGGACAGGGTCGGGGAGCTGTTTTTT. This gives the protein CSAQDRVGELFF.

This clonotype was seen at least ten times. The V call is TRBV30, the J call TRBJ2-1; the D gene is possibly TRBD2 (5 bases). Trimming shortened V by 3 bases and J by 7 bases, and 10 bases separated the two germline ends. Germline V lookup: CDR1 GTSNPN, CDR2 SVGIG (reference sequence). The CDR3 loop spans 12 amino acids. CDR3 protein: CAWSPTRNEQFF. CDR3 in DNA: TGTGCCTGGAGCCCCACTAGGAATGAGCAGTTCTTC.

The V call is TRBV15, the J call TRBJ2-3; D gene unclear. The germline gives CDR1 LNHNV, CDR2 YYDKDF (reference sequence). With 0 bases removed from V and 0 bases from J, the gap between germline ends came to 4 bases. This CDR3 has 14 residues. CDR3 in DNA: TGTGCCACCAGCAGAGAGGTGAGCACAGATACGCAGTATTTT. This translates into CATSREVSTDTQYF.

The J gene is TRBJ1-2, the V gene TRBV20-1, with unresolved D. Germline assignment: CDR1 DFQATT and CDR2 SNEGSKA (reference sequence). The germline V and J ends were trimmed by 6 bases and 0 bases, with 14 bases remaining between them. The CDR3 is made up of 14 amino acids. In DNA form, the CDR3 reads TGCAGTGCCGACCCGAAGGGTACTAACTATGGCTACACCTTC. Protein: CSADPKGTNYGYTF.